This T cell receptor (beta chain) derives from a study of T-cell memory formation after mild COVID-19. Regarding the study as a whole: Later expanders leaned CD4+, whereas day 15 to 85 contracting clones were balanced CD4/CD8. Memory from before infection featured some responding clones, which suggests cross-reactive memory joined.

TCRdb reprocessed the 5' RACE reads with MiXCR, giving one entry per CDR3 protein. The sample has around 510,000 distinct CDR3 sequences, less than 25% seen once. This clonotype has ten or more counts. The antigen is unknown. The CDR3 runs 17 residues. Germline CDR1 is GTSNPN and CDR2 is SVGIG (reference sequence). V lost 0 bases to trimming and J lost 4 bases, with 16 bases between them. The chain uses TRBV30 and TRBJ1-6; D call uncertain. Sequencing used PBMCs or a T cell subset sorted from them (not recorded which). The sequence was obtained from an adult woman who had mild COVID-19 (a few samples of this study predate the infection). Cell type and time point are not known. This CDR3 reads CAWSVPQPARYNSPLHF. The CDR3, as DNA: TGTGCCTGGAGTGTACCCCAACCGGCACGGTATAATTCACCCCTCCACTTT.